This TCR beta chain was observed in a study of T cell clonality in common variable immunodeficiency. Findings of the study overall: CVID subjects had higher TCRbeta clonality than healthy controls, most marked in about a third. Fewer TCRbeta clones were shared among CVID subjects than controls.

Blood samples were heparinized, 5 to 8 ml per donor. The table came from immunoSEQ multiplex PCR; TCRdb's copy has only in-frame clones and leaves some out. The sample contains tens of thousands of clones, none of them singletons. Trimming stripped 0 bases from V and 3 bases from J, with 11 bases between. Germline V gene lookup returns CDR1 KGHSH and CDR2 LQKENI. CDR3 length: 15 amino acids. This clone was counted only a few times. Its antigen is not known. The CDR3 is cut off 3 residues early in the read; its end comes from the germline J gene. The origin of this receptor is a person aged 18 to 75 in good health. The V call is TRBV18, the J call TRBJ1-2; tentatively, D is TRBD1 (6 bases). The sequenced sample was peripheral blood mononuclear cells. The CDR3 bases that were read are TGTGCCAGCTCACCACCGGGCAACAGGGACTATGGC. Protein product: CASSPPGNRDYG. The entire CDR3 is CASSPPGNRDYGYTF.